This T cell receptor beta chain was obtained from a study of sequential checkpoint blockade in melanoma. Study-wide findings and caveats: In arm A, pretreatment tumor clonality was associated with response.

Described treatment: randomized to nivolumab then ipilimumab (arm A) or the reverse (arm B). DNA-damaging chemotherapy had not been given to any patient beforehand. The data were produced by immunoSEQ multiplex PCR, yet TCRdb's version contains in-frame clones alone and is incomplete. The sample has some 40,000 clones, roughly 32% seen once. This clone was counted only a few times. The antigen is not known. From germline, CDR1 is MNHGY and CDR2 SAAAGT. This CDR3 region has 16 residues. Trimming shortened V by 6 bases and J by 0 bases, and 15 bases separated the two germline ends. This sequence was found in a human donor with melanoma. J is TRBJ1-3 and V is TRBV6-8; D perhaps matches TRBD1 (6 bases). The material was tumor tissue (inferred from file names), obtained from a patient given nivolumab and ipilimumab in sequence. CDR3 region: CASSAHRASSGNTIYF. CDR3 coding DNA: TGTGCCAGCAGCGCTCACAGGGCAAGCTCTGGAAACACCATATATTTT.